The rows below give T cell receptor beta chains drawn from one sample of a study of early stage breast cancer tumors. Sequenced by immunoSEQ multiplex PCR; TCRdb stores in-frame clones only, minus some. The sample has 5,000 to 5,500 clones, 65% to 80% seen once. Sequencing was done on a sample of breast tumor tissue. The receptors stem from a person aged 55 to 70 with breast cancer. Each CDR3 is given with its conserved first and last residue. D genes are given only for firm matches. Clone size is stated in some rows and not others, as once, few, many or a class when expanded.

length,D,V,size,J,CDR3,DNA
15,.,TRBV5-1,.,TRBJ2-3,CASSLTGDHTDTQYF,TGCGCCAGCAGCCTCACCGGGGACCACACAGATACGCAGTATTTT
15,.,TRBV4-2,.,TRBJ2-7,CASSQDLGVGEEQYF,TGTGCCAGCAGCCAAGATCTGGGGGTCGGGGAAGAGCAGTACTTC
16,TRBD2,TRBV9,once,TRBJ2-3,CASSSTSGGTVDTQYF,TGTGCCAGCAGCTCAACTAGCGGGGGGACAGTGGATACGCAGTATTTT
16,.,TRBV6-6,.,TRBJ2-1,CASSYSTNYLENEQFF,TGTGCCAGCAGTTACTCGACGAACTATCTAGAGAATGAGCAGTTCTTC
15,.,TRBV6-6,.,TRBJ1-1,CASREPQGRGTEAFF,TGTGCCAGCAGGGAACCTCAGGGTAGGGGCACTGAAGCTTTCTTT
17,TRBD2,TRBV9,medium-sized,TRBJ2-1,CASSVAPAGGLYNEQFF,TGTGCCAGCAGCGTAGCTCCAGCGGGGGGGCTCTACAATGAGCAGTTCTTC
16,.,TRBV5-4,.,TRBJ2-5,CASSLDSGSQGETQYF,TGTGCCAGCAGCCTGGACTCCGGGTCTCAGGGGGAGACCCAGTACTTC
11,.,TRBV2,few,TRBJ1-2,CASRPEHGYTF,TGTGCCAGCAGACCAGAGCATGGCTACACCTTC
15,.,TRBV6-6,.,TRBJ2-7,CASRPPGAVSYEQYF,TGTGCCAGCAGACCTCCAGGGGCCGTTTCCTACGAGCAGTACTTC
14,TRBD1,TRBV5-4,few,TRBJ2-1,CASSSGTGYNEQFF,TGTGCCAGCAGCTCCGGGACAGGCTACAATGAGCAGTTCTTC